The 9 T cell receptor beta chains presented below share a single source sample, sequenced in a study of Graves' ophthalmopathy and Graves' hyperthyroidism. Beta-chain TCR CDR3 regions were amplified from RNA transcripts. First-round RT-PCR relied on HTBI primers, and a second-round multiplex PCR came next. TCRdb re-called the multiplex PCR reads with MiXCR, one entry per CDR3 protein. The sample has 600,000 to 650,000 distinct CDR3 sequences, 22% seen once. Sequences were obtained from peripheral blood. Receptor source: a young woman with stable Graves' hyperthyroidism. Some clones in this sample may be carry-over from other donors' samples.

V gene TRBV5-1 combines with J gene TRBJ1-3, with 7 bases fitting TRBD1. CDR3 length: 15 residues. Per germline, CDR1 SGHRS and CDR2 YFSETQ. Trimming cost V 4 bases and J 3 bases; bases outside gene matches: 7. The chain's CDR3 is CASSLYGTDGNTIYF. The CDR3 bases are TGCGCCAGCAGCCTATACGGGACAGATGGAAACACCATATATTTT.

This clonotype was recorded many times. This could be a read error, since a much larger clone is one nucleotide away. The CDR3 protein is CASRPDRRLTYEQYF. Written as DNA, the CDR3 is TGTGCCAGCAGGCCGGACAGGAGACTCACCTACGAGCAGTACTTC. The chain uses TRBV6-1 and TRBJ2-7, with 7 bases lining up with TRBD1. CDR1 is MNHNS and CDR2 is SASEGT in the germline V gene. V lost 6 bases to trimming and J lost 2 bases; unmatched junction nucleotides: 10. The CDR3 spans 15 residues.

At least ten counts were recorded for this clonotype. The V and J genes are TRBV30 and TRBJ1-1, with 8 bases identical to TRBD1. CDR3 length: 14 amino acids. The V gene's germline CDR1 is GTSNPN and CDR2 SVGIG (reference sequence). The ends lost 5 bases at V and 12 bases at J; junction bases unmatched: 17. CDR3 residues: CAWDRWDRRRRTFF. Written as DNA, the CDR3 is TGTGCCTGGGACCGTTGGGACAGGCGAAGGAGGACTTTCTTT.

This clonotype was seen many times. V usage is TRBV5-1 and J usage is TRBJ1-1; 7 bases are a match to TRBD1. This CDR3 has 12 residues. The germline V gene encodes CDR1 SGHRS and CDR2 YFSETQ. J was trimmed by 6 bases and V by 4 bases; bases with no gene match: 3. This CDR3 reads CASSTGTAEAFF. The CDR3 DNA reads TGCGCCAGCAGCACCGGGACAGCTGAAGCTTTCTTT.

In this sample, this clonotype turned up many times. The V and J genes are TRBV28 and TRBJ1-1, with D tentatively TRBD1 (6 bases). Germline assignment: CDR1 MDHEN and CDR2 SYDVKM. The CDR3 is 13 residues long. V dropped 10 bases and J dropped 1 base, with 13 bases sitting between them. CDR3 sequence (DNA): TGTGCCACCGGGGGACACCAGAACACTGAAGCTTTCTTT. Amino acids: CATGGHQNTEAFF.

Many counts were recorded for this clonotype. For the CDR3, the DNA is TGTGCCAGCAGTTTCCCGGTTCAGCCCCAGCATTTT. Protein sequence: CASSFPVQPQHF. This rearrangement joins TRBV28 to TRBJ1-5; D unclear. V gave up 3 bases and J gave up 6 bases, with 6 bases separating them. Germline V CDR1 and CDR2: MDHEN, SYDVKM. The CDR3 extends over 12 amino acids. Complete variable domain (other parts from reference TRBV28 and TRBJ1-5): DVKVTQSSRYLVKRTGEKVFLECVQDMDHENMFWYRQDPGLGLRLIYFSYDVKMKEKGDIPEGYSVSREKKERFSLILESASTNQTSMYLCASSFPVQPQHFGDGTRLSIL.

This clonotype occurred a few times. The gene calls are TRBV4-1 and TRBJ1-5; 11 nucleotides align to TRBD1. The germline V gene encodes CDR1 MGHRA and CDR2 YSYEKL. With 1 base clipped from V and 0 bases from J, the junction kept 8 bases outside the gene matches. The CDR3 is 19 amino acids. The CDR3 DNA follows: TGCGCCAGCAGCCAAGGAACCGGGACAGGGGGAGGTAGCAATCAGCCCCAGCATTTT. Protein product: CASSQGTGTGGGSNQPQHF.

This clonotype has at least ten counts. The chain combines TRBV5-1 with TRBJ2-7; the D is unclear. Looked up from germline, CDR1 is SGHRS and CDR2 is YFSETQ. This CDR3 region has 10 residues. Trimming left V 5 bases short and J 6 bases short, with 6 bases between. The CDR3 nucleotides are TGCGCCAGCAGGTCGGGCGAGCAGTACTTC. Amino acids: CASRSGEQYF.

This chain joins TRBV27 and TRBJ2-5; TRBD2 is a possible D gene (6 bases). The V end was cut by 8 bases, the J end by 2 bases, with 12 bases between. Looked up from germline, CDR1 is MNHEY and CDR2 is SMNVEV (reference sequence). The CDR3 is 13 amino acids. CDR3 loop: CASSGRGQETQYF. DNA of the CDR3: TGTGCCAGCTCGGGACGGGGGCAAGAGACCCAGTACTTC.